A single sample is the source of the 25 T cell receptor beta chains below, sequenced in a study of blood T cell repertoires in COVID-19. The table came from immunoSEQ multiplex PCR; TCRdb's copy has only in-frame clones and leaves some out. The data contain 200,000 or so clones, approximately 88% of them singletons. Specimen: peripheral blood. The receptors here all came from a man in his sixties who had recovered from COVID-19.

The chain links TRBV5-1 to TRBJ2-5; TRBD2 agrees at 10 bases. Losses at the gene ends were 0 bases for V and 1 base for J; bases not matched to a gene: 3. Germline CDR1 reads SGHRS; CDR2 reads YFSETQ. CDR3 length: 16 amino acids. This CDR3 is CASSLGASGGQETQYF. The CDR3 coding sequence is TGCGCCAGCAGCTTGGGAGCTAGCGGGGGCCAAGAGACCCAGTACTTC.

This chain connects TRBV7-2 to TRBJ2-2; 7 bases are a match to TRBD2. This CDR3 comprises 16 residues. From germline, CDR1 is SGHTA and CDR2 FQGNSA. V dropped 2 bases and J dropped 6; count of bases not matched to a gene: 9. As DNA, the CDR3 is TGTGCCAGCAGCTTACGAGGGAGGGCTTGGGCCGGGGAGCTGTTTTTT. Translation gives CASSLRGRAWAGELFF.

This rearrangement joins TRBV19 to TRBJ1-2; no reliable D call. CDR3 length: 16 residues. CDR1 is LNHDA, CDR2 SQIVND, per germline (reference sequence). V lost 0 bases and J lost 4, with 15 bases in between. The CDR3 spells CASSIDSSSAIYGYTF. The CDR3 nucleotides are TGTGCCAGTAGTATAGATAGTAGCAGCGCAATCTATGGCTACACCTTC.

The CDR3, as DNA: TGCGCCAGCAGCTCCGGGACTCACACCGGGGAGCTGTTTTTT. Residues: CASSSGTHTGELFF. The chain is built from TRBV5-1 and TRBJ2-2; D is possibly TRBD2 (6 bases). The CDR3 length is 14 residues. The germline gives CDR1 SGHRS, CDR2 YFSETQ. Trimming cost V 3 bases and J 3 bases, with 9 bases left between them.

This chain uses TRBV11-1 with TRBJ1-2; TRBD1 matches 8 bases. V shed 8 bases and J 7 bases; nucleotides not matched to a gene: 9. CDR3 size: 13 residues. The V gene's germline CDR1 is SGHAT and CDR2 FQDESV (reference sequence). CDR3 sequence reads: CASRRTGHPGYTF. CDR3 sequence (DNA): TGTGCCAGCCGCCGGACAGGGCATCCTGGCTACACCTTC. The whole variable domain, remainder taken from reference TRBV11-1 and TRBJ1-2, is EAEVAQSPRYKITEKSQAVAFWCDPISGHATLYWYRQILGQGPELLVQFQDESVVDDSQLPKDRFSAERLKGVDSTLKIQPAELGDSAMYLCASRRTGHPGYTFGSGTRLTVV.

This clone was observed once. CDR3 in DNA: TGTGCCAGCAGCAAGGGACTCGACGGGGTGGGGTATGGCTACACCTTC. Residues: CASSKGLDGVGYGYTF. This chain links TRBV5-6 with TRBJ1-2; possibly TRBD1 for D (5 bases). Per the germline V gene, CDR1 is SGHDT and CDR2 is YYEEEE. Trimming pared 4 bases from V and 5 bases from J, leaving 21 bases between. This CDR3 has 16 residues.

This clone was seen a single time. This rearrangement joins TRBV14 to TRBJ2-7, with 10 bases identical to TRBD1. The CDR3 contains 15 residues. CDR1 and CDR2 from the germline V gene are SGHDN and FVKESK. V trimming: 4 bases; J trimming: 2 bases; junction bases outside the gene matches: 5. The CDR3 DNA sequence: TGTGCCAGCAGCCCCCTGGGACAGGGGACCTACGAGCAGTACTTC. It translates to CASSPLGQGTYEQYF.

V and J are TRBV20-1 and TRBJ1-1; D possibly corresponds to TRBD1 (5 bases). Looked up from germline, CDR1 is DFQATT and CDR2 is SNEGSKA (reference sequence). This CDR3 is built from 11 residues. V lost 5 bases and J 12 bases, leaving 16 bases between the germline ends. This CDR3 is CSALRAQMTFF. Written as DNA, the CDR3 is TGCAGTGCTCTCAGGGCTCAAATGACTTTCTTT.

This clone was observed a handful of times. The chain is built from TRBV5-5 and TRBJ1-2, with D possibly TRBD1 on 6 matching bases. This CDR3 is 14 amino acids long. The germline V gene encodes CDR1 SGHKS and CDR2 YYEKEE (reference sequence). The V end was cut by 4 bases, the J end by 4 bases, with 14 bases between. The CDR3 DNA follows: TGTGCCAGCAGCCCTGCTGGGACAATCTATGGCTACACCTTC. Translation gives CASSPAGTIYGYTF.

The chain recombines TRBV14 with TRBJ2-5, with 7 bases identical to TRBD1. Germline CDR1 and CDR2: SGHDN and FVKESK. The CDR3 consists of 17 residues. After removal of 0 bases from V and 3 bases from J, the junction contained 10 bases not matched to a gene. CDR3 bases: TGTGCCAGCAGCCAAGAAGTCCTGGGACAGAGAAAAGAGACCCAGTACTTC. Its protein product is CASSQEVLGQRKETQYF.

V and J are TRBV5-1 and TRBJ1-6, with a weak D call TRBD1 (5 bases). The CDR3 is made up of 15 amino acids. Germline values: CDR1 SGHRS, CDR2 YFSETQ. Deletions cut 0 bases from V and 7 bases from J, with 11 bases between. The CDR3 DNA is TGCGCCAGCAGCTTGGGTGCCGGGGGGAATTCACCCCTCCACTTT. Translated: CASSLGAGGNSPLHF.

This sequence joins TRBV14 and TRBJ2-1, with a weak D call TRBD2 (5 bases). The germline V gene has CDR1 SGHDN and CDR2 FVKESK. The CDR3 is made up of 15 amino acids. V was cut by 3 bases and J by 3 bases, with 12 bases left in between. This CDR3 is CASSQLPRDYNEQFF. The CDR3, as DNA: TGTGCCAGCAGCCAGCTCCCCCGGGACTACAATGAGCAGTTCTTC.

This sequence joins TRBV5-1 and TRBJ2-1; perhaps TRBD1 as D (6 bases). Germline loops: CDR1 SGHRS, CDR2 YFSETQ. The CDR3 has 13 residues. The V end was cut by 7 bases, the J end by 2 bases, with 10 bases between. The CDR3 loop reads CASHRVPYNEQFF. CDR3 coding DNA: TGCGCCAGCCACAGGGTCCCCTACAATGAGCAGTTCTTC. The variable domain in full, completed from reference TRBV5-1 and TRBJ2-1, reads KAGVTQTPRYLIKTRGQQVTLSCSPISGHRSVSWYQQTPGQGLQFLFEYFSETQRNKGNFPGRFSGRQFSNSRSEMNVSTLELGDSALYLCASHRVPYNEQFFGPGTRLTVL.

The genes are TRBV7-9 and TRBJ1-2, with D perhaps matching TRBD1 (6 bases). Trimming removed 3 bases from V and 3 bases from J, with 17 bases in between. CDR1 is SEHNR, CDR2 FQNEAQ, per germline (reference sequence). The CDR3 covers 16 residues. The CDR3 region has the DNA TGTGCCAGCAGCTTTAACGACCGGACAGACCACTATGGCTACACCTTC. It yields the protein CASSFNDRTDHYGYTF.

V and J are TRBV7-9 and TRBJ1-4; 12 bases match TRBD1. With V trimmed by 5 bases and J by 2 bases, 9 bases remained unmatched. This CDR3 is 18 amino acids long. CDR1 is SEHNR, CDR2 FQNEAQ, per germline (reference sequence). The CDR3 sequence is CASSGGTGGFPTNEKLFF. The CDR3 coding sequence is TGTGCCAGCAGCGGGGGGACAGGGGGCTTCCCGACTAATGAAAAACTGTTTTTT.

The chain combines TRBV6-5 with TRBJ1-4, with D hard to call. CDR1 and CDR2 (germline): MNHEY, SVGAGI. The CDR3 is made up of 13 amino acids. V lost 2 bases and J 7 bases, leaving 8 bases between the germline ends. CDR3 residues: CASSYVPREKLFF. The CDR3 DNA is TGTGCCAGCAGTTACGTCCCGCGTGAAAAACTGTTTTTT.

V and J are TRBV6-5 and TRBJ2-1, with D possibly matching TRBD2 (5 bases). The CDR3 is 13 residues long. V was cut by 6 bases and J by 7 bases, with 13 bases left in between. In germline, CDR1 is MNHEY, CDR2 SVGAGI. The CDR3 DNA follows: TGTGCCAGCAGCCCCCCGGGGTCTAATGAGCAGTTCTTC. Translated: CASSPPGSNEQFF.

The sample holds one count of this clone. J is TRBJ2-3 and V is TRBV5-4, with 10 positions matching TRBD2. The germline V gene encodes CDR1 SGHNT and CDR2 YYREEE (reference sequence). The CDR3 is 15 residues long. The trim removed 2 bases at V and 4 bases at J, leaving 4 bases unmatched. CDR3 in DNA: TGTGCCAGCAGCTTTAGCGGGGGGAGCGCAGATACGCAGTATTTT. Translating it yields CASSFSGGSADTQYF.

V and J are TRBV11-2 and TRBJ1-2; the D is unclear. This CDR3 comprises 14 residues. The germline CDR1 and CDR2 sequences are SGHAT and FQNNGV. Trimming removed 4 bases at V and 6 bases at J, with 15 bases between. The CDR3 DNA is TGTGCCAGCAGCTCATTGCACAGAGAACATGGCTACACCTTC. Translating gives CASSSLHREHGYTF.

V usage is TRBV9 and J usage is TRBJ2-1; the match to TRBD2 covers 16 bases. The ends lost 4 bases at V and 2 bases at J; junction bases unmatched: 9. Looked up from germline, CDR1 is SGDLS and CDR2 is YYNGEE. This CDR3 comprises 19 residues. CDR3 in DNA: TGTGCCAGCAGCTACCTGGGACTAGCGGGAGGGCCGCCCTACAATGAGCAGTTCTTC. Translated, it gives CASSYLGLAGGPPYNEQFF.

V usage is TRBV7-2 and J usage is TRBJ2-5, with a weak D call TRBD1 (6 bases). Per germline, CDR1 SGHTA and CDR2 FQGNSA. V was trimmed by 2 bases and J by 5 bases, leaving 15 bases between them. The CDR3 is 15 amino acids. The CDR3 DNA reads TGTGCCAGCAGCTTAACGGGCGTGAGGGGGGAGACCCAGTACTTC. Its protein product is CASSLTGVRGETQYF. The whole variable domain, remainder taken from reference TRBV7-2 and TRBJ2-5, is GAGVSQSPSNKVTEKGKDVELRCDPISGHTALYWYRQSLGQGLEFLIYFQGNSAPDKSGLPSDRFSAERTGGSVSTLTIQRTQQEDSAVYLCASSLTGVRGETQYFGPGTRLLVL.

The genes are TRBV11-2 and TRBJ1-1; no clear D gene. Germline assignment: CDR1 SGHAT and CDR2 FQNNGV. The CDR3 consists of 14 residues. V was trimmed by 5 bases and J by 0 bases, leaving 10 bases between them. For the CDR3, the DNA is TGTGCCAGCAGCCCCCGGCGGGTGAACACTGAAGCTTTCTTT. It codes for CASSPRRVNTEAFF.

This clone was counted only a few times. V is TRBV7-9 and J is TRBJ1-2; 7 bases map to TRBD1. This CDR3 has 14 amino acids. Trimming cost V 0 bases and J 2 bases; bases outside gene matches: 0. Germline assignment: CDR1 SEHNR and CDR2 FQNEAQ (reference sequence). CDR3 bases: TGTGCCAGCAGCTTAGCAGGGGGCAACTATGGCTACACCTTC. Translated: CASSLAGGNYGYTF.

This chain links TRBV3-1 (or the pseudogene TRBV3-2) with TRBJ2-7, with D possibly TRBD1 on 6 matching bases. Per the germline V gene, CDR1 is LGHDT and CDR2 is YNNKEL (reference sequence). Trimming took off 0 bases at V and 2 bases at J, with 17 bases between the two ends. This CDR3 is built from 17 residues. The CDR3 nucleotides are TGTGCCAGCAGCCAAGAACCCGGCCCTACAGGGCCCTACGAGCAGTACTTC. Protein: CASSQEPGPTGPYEQYF.

The chain joins TRBV6-5 to TRBJ1-1, with TRBD1 identical over 9 bases. The CDR3 has 15 residues. Germline V gene lookup returns CDR1 MNHEY and CDR2 SVGAGI. Trimming removed 5 bases from V and 5 bases from J; junction bases left unmatched: 9. In DNA form, the CDR3 reads TGTGCCAGCAGTCTAACAGGGGGCGCCTGGACTGAAGCTTTCTTT. Translating gives CASSLTGGAWTEAFF.